A selection of T cell receptor beta chains follows, all from one sample in a study of sequential checkpoint blockade in melanoma. The data were produced by immunoSEQ multiplex PCR, yet TCRdb's version contains in-frame clones alone and is incomplete. The top ten hold around 28% of the sample, which has just over 15,000 clones, over 75% seen once. This material consisted of CD8+ T cells sorted from blood (inferred from file names), taken from a patient given nivolumab and ipilimumab in sequence. Source of these receptors: a human donor with melanoma. The CDR3 runs from the conserved cysteine through the conserved F or W. A D gene is named only where the DNA matches it firmly. A clone size is listed for some rows: how often the clone was seen (once, few, many), or a class if it is expanded.

d_call: TRBD1
j_call: TRBJ1-1
v_call: TRBV5-1
clone_size: NA
cdr3_aa: CASSLHRTGPNTEAFF
cdr3_nt: TGCGCCAGCAGCCTACACCGGACAGGGCCGAACACTGAAGCTTTCTTT

d_call: TRBD2
j_call: TRBJ2-5
v_call: TRBV4-1
clone_size: NA
cdr3_aa: CASSQERGTSQGTQYF
cdr3_nt: TGCGCCAGCAGCCAGGAGAGAGGGACTAGCCAAGGGACCCAGTACTTC

d_call: NA
j_call: TRBJ2-1
v_call: TRBV5-3
clone_size: NA
cdr3_aa: CARSLPGYNEQFF
cdr3_nt: TGTGCCAGAAGCTTGCCGGGGTACAATGAGCAGTTCTTC

d_call: TRBD1
j_call: TRBJ2-5
v_call: TRBV4-1
clone_size: NA
cdr3_aa: CASSHLERGGSHQETQYF
cdr3_nt: TGCGCCAGCAGCCACTTAGAGAGAGGGGGCAGCCACCAAGAGACCCAGTACTTC

d_call: NA
j_call: TRBJ2-7
v_call: TRBV4-3
clone_size: NA
cdr3_aa: CASSHRQSYEQYF
cdr3_nt: TGCGCCAGCAGCCACCGACAGTCCTACGAGCAGTACTTC

d_call: TRBD2
j_call: TRBJ2-1
v_call: TRBV27
clone_size: NA
cdr3_aa: CASMRGTYNEQFF
cdr3_nt: TGTGCCAGCATGCGGGGGACCTACAATGAGCAGTTCTTC

d_call: NA
j_call: TRBJ2-5
v_call: TRBV6-5
clone_size: few
cdr3_aa: CASSYIPREQYF
cdr3_nt: TGTGCCAGCAGTTACATCCCCCGGGAGCAGTACTTC

d_call: NA
j_call: TRBJ2-7
v_call: TRBV10-1
clone_size: NA
cdr3_aa: CASSDWGTGMHEQYF
cdr3_nt: TGCGCCAGCAGTGATTGGGGTACAGGGATGCACGAGCAGTACTTC

d_call: NA
j_call: TRBJ2-6
v_call: TRBV4-2
clone_size: few
cdr3_aa: CASSQDLPGIISGANVLTF
cdr3_nt: TGTGCCAGCAGCCAAGACTTGCCGGGGATAATCTCTGGGGCCAACGTCCTGACTTTC

d_call: TRBD1
j_call: TRBJ2-3
v_call: TRBV11-2
clone_size: few
cdr3_aa: CASSPRQGARTDTQYF
cdr3_nt: TGTGCCAGCAGCCCAAGGCAGGGGGCGCGCACAGATACGCAGTATTTT

d_call: NA
j_call: TRBJ2-7
v_call: TRBV28
clone_size: NA
cdr3_aa: CASSFVYEQYF
cdr3_nt: TGTGCCAGCAGTTTCGTATACGAGCAGTACTTC

d_call: NA
j_call: TRBJ2-2
v_call: TRBV19
clone_size: NA
cdr3_aa: CASSMMAEGVGELFF
cdr3_nt: TGTGCCAGTAGTATGATGGCTGAGGGGGTCGGGGAGCTGTTTTTT

d_call: NA
j_call: TRBJ1-5
v_call: TRBV19
clone_size: few
cdr3_aa: CASSIVGNQPQHF
cdr3_nt: TGTGCCAGTAGTATTGTAGGCAATCAGCCCCAGCATTTT

d_call: NA
j_call: TRBJ2-1
v_call: TRBV11-2
clone_size: NA
cdr3_aa: CASYHSGAALDPTYNEQFF
cdr3_nt: TGTGCCAGCTATCATTCAGGGGCAGCTTTGGACCCGACTTACAATGAGCAGTTCTTC

d_call: TRBD1
j_call: TRBJ2-1
v_call: TRBV5-8
clone_size: NA
cdr3_aa: CASSWASGTGEQFF
cdr3_nt: TGTGCCAGCAGCTGGGCCTCCGGGACAGGGGAGCAGTTCTTC

d_call: NA
j_call: TRBJ1-4
v_call: TRBV27
clone_size: NA
cdr3_aa: CASSLGEATHEKLFF
cdr3_nt: TGTGCCAGCAGTTTGGGGGAGGCAACACATGAAAAACTGTTTTTT

d_call: NA
j_call: TRBJ2-3
v_call: TRBV27
clone_size: NA
cdr3_aa: CASRDFRDREPDTQYF
cdr3_nt: TGTGCCAGCAGAGACTTCCGGGATCGCGAACCAGATACGCAGTATTTT

d_call: TRBD1
j_call: TRBJ2-5
v_call: TRBV4-3
clone_size: NA
cdr3_aa: CASSQFTGGSETQYF
cdr3_nt: TGCGCCAGCAGCCAATTTACAGGGGGCTCGGAGACCCAGTACTTC

d_call: NA
j_call: TRBJ1-1
v_call: TRBV10-2
clone_size: NA
cdr3_aa: CASSDLGIAEAFF
cdr3_nt: TGCGCCAGCAGTGATCTCGGGATAGCTGAAGCTTTCTTT

d_call: TRBD1
j_call: TRBJ2-3
v_call: TRBV2
clone_size: NA
cdr3_aa: CATQYGTASTDTQYF
cdr3_nt: TGTGCCACCCAATACGGGACAGCAAGCACAGATACGCAGTATTTT

d_call: NA
j_call: TRBJ2-2
v_call: TRBV7-8
clone_size: NA
cdr3_aa: CASSPSTGELFF
cdr3_nt: TGTGCCAGCAGCCCGTCCACCGGGGAGCTGTTTTTT

d_call: TRBD2
j_call: TRBJ2-1
v_call: TRBV28
clone_size: NA
cdr3_aa: CASSFPTSGSYNEQFF
cdr3_nt: TGTGCCAGCAGTTTCCCGACTAGCGGCTCCTACAATGAGCAGTTCTTC

d_call: NA
j_call: TRBJ1-2
v_call: TRBV4-1
clone_size: NA
cdr3_aa: CASSQDGSGFGYTF
cdr3_nt: TGCGCCAGCAGCCAAGATGGCAGCGGATTTGGCTACACCTTC

d_call: NA
j_call: TRBJ2-7
v_call: TRBV5-1
clone_size: NA
cdr3_aa: CASSYEQGNPTYEQYF
cdr3_nt: TGCGCCAGCAGCTACGAACAGGGAAATCCCACCTACGAGCAGTACTTC

d_call: NA
j_call: TRBJ2-1
v_call: TRBV27
clone_size: NA
cdr3_aa: CASSQGLTYNEQFF
cdr3_nt: TGTGCCAGCAGCCAAGGACTCACCTACAATGAGCAGTTCTTC

d_call: NA
j_call: TRBJ1-1
v_call: TRBV19
clone_size: NA
cdr3_aa: CASSTSPLGQEAFF
cdr3_nt: TGTGCCAGTAGTACGAGTCCTCTAGGACAGGAAGCTTTCTTT

d_call: TRBD1
j_call: TRBJ1-6
v_call: TRBV5-4
clone_size: NA
cdr3_aa: CASSLVGQGSSYNSPLHF
cdr3_nt: TGTGCCAGCAGCTTGGTCGGACAGGGGAGCTCCTATAATTCACCCCTCCACTTT

d_call: TRBD2
j_call: TRBJ2-7
v_call: TRBV27
clone_size: NA
cdr3_aa: CASSSGAGGYEQYF
cdr3_nt: TGTGCCAGCAGTTCAGGAGCGGGGGGTTACGAGCAGTACTTC

d_call: NA
j_call: TRBJ2-7
v_call: TRBV29-1
clone_size: NA
cdr3_aa: CSVVGGAGEQYF
cdr3_nt: TGCAGCGTCGTGGGGGGGGCGGGGGAGCAGTACTTC

d_call: NA
j_call: TRBJ2-7
v_call: TRBV9
clone_size: NA
cdr3_aa: CASSVDWSSYEQYF
cdr3_nt: TGTGCCAGCAGCGTAGACTGGTCCTCCTACGAGCAGTACTTC

d_call: TRBD2
j_call: TRBJ2-7
v_call: TRBV28
clone_size: NA
cdr3_aa: CASSFGLAGYEQYF
cdr3_nt: TGTGCCAGCAGTTTCGGACTAGCGGGCTACGAGCAGTACTTC

d_call: NA
j_call: TRBJ1-2
v_call: TRBV6-5
clone_size: NA
cdr3_aa: CASSYSTGDGYTF
cdr3_nt: TGTGCCAGCAGTTACTCAACAGGTGATGGCTACACCTTC

d_call: TRBD1
j_call: TRBJ2-7
v_call: TRBV6-5
clone_size: NA
cdr3_aa: CASITGEFGEQYF
cdr3_nt: TGTGCCAGCATAACAGGGGAATTCGGCGAGCAGTACTTC

d_call: NA
j_call: TRBJ2-1
v_call: TRBV6-4
clone_size: few
cdr3_aa: CASSDLAVGNYNEQFF
cdr3_nt: TGTGCCAGCAGTGATTTAGCGGTAGGAAACTACAATGAGCAGTTCTTC

d_call: NA
j_call: TRBJ2-3
v_call: TRBV4-3
clone_size: NA
cdr3_aa: CASSQGLEADTQYF
cdr3_nt: TGCGCCAGCAGCCAAGGTCTAGAGGCAGATACGCAGTATTTT

d_call: TRBD2
j_call: TRBJ2-7
v_call: TRBV7-2
clone_size: NA
cdr3_aa: CASSLGLAGGYEQYF
cdr3_nt: TGTGCCAGCAGCTTAGGACTAGCGGGGGGCTACGAGCAGTACTTC

d_call: NA
j_call: TRBJ1-2
v_call: TRBV14
clone_size: NA
cdr3_aa: CASSQDVLYGYTF
cdr3_nt: TGTGCCAGCAGCCAAGATGTCCTCTATGGCTACACCTTC

d_call: NA
j_call: TRBJ1-4
v_call: TRBV27
clone_size: NA
cdr3_aa: CASRRPGSLNEKLFF
cdr3_nt: TGTGCCAGCAGACGACCGGGATCGCTTAATGAAAAACTGTTTTTT

d_call: NA
j_call: TRBJ2-2
v_call: TRBV4-1
clone_size: NA
cdr3_aa: CASSPSGNTGELFF
cdr3_nt: TGCGCCAGCAGCCCTTCAGGGAACACCGGGGAGCTGTTTTTT

d_call: NA
j_call: TRBJ2-5
v_call: TRBV7-8
clone_size: NA
cdr3_aa: CASSLRRLNQEQYF
cdr3_nt: TGTGCCAGCAGCTTAAGGCGACTAAATCAGGAGCAGTACTTC

d_call: TRBD1
j_call: TRBJ2-5
v_call: TRBV7-7
clone_size: NA
cdr3_aa: CASSNAGTGVLETQYF
cdr3_nt: TGTGCTAGCAGCAACGCCGGGACAGGGGTTTTGGAGACCCAGTACTTC

d_call: NA
j_call: TRBJ2-1
v_call: TRBV5-1
clone_size: NA
cdr3_aa: CASSSRTDLYSYNEQFF
cdr3_nt: TGCGCCAGCAGCTCGAGGACAGACTTGTACTCCTACAATGAGCAGTTCTTC

d_call: TRBD1
j_call: TRBJ1-4
v_call: TRBV29-1
clone_size: NA
cdr3_aa: CSATSGTGGTNEKLFF
cdr3_nt: TGCAGCGCCACATCCGGGACAGGGGGCACTAATGAAAAACTGTTTTTT

d_call: NA
j_call: TRBJ2-7
v_call: TRBV15
clone_size: NA
cdr3_aa: CATSSLADTYEQYF
cdr3_nt: TGTGCCACCAGTTCATTAGCGGATACCTACGAGCAGTACTTC

d_call: TRBD2
j_call: TRBJ2-7
v_call: TRBV27
clone_size: NA
cdr3_aa: CASSPPGLDYEQYF
cdr3_nt: TGTGCCAGCAGTCCTCCCGGACTAGACTACGAGCAGTACTTC